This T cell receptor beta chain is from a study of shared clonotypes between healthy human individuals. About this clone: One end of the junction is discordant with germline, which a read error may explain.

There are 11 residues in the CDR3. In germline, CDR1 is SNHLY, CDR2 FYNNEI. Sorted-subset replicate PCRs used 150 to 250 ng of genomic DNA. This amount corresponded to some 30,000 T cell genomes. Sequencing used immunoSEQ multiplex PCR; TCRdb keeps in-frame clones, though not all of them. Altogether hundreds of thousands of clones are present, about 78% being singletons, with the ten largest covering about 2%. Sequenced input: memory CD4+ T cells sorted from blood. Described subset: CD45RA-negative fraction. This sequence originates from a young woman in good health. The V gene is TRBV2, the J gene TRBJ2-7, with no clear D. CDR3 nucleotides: TGTGCCAGTAGTGAGAACCACGAGCAGTACTTC. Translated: CASSENHEQYF.